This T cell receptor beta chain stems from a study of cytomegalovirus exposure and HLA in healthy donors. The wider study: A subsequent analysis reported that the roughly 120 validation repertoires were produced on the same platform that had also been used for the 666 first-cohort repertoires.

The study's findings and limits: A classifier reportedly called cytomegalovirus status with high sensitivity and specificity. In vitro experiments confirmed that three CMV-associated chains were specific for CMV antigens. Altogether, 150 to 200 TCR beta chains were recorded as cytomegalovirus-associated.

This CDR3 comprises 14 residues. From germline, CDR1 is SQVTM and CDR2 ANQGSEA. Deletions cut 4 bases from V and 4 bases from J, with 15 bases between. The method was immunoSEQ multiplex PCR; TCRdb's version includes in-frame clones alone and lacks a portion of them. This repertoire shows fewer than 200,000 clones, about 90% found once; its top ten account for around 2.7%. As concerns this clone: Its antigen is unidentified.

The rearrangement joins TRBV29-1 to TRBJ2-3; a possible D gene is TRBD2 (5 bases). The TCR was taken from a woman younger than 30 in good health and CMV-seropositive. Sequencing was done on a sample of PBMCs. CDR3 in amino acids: CSVGRSEGADTQYF. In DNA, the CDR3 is TGCAGCGTTGGACGTTCCGAGGGCGCAGATACGCAGTATTTT.